These 6 T cell receptor beta chains originate from one sample sequenced in a study of control samples from healthy donors and cancer patients (dated by TCRdb to 2018 to 2021). The method was the immunoSEQ multiplex PCR assay. Here the immuneACCESS table is served through TCRdb, limited to in-frame sequences with V and J called. Missing clones are a known gap in these copies; in checked studies unresolved V genes cover under half, and the rest lacks a known reason. The sample table holds 150,000 to 200,000 clones, of which over 85% were seen once. Around 13% of the sample belongs to the ten largest clones. What was sequenced was blood. Receptors were obtained from a man younger than 45 in good health.

V usage is TRBV11-2 and J usage is TRBJ2-7, with D hard to call. CDR3 length: 15 residues. V was cut by 4 bases and J by 3 bases, with 16 bases left in between. CDR1 is SGHAT and CDR2 is FQNNGV in the germline V gene. CDR3 protein: CASSYDSPRYYEQYF. The CDR3 nucleotides read TGTGCCAGCAGCTACGACTCCCCGCGCTACTACGAGCAGTACTTC.

This chain joins TRBV6-2 or TRBV6-3 and TRBJ1-5; D remains ambiguous. Trimming removed 3 bases from V and 4 bases from J, with 16 bases in between. Germline V gene data show CDR1 as MNHEY and CDR2 as SVGEGT. This CDR3 is 16 amino acids long. The CDR3: CASSYGWERLNQPQHF. CDR3 bases: TGTGCCAGCAGTTATGGGTGGGAGAGGCTTAATCAGCCCCAGCATTTT.

This rearrangement joins TRBV11-2 to TRBJ1-3, with a possible D match to TRBD1 (5 bases). CDR3 length: 17 residues. Germline V gene sequence: CDR1 SGHAT, CDR2 FQNNGV. Trimming pared 5 bases from V and 4 bases from J, leaving 21 bases between. CDR3 sequence (DNA): TGTGCCAGCAGCCGATCAGATCCGGGACCGCGGGGAAACACCATATATTTT. This encodes CASSRSDPGPRGNTIYF.

The rearrangement joins TRBV7-3 to TRBJ2-1, with D perhaps being TRBD1 or TRBD2 (5 bases each). There are 13 residues in the CDR3. Germline V gene sequence: CDR1 SGHTA, CDR2 FQGTGA. V was cut by 3 bases and J by 6 bases, with 9 bases left in between. The CDR3 nucleotides are TGTGCCAGCAGCTTTACCGGGACCAATGAGCAGTTCTTC. Its protein is CASSFTGTNEQFF.

The chain joins TRBV19 to TRBJ2-2; the D is unclear. The germline V and J ends were trimmed by 6 bases and 3 bases, with 8 bases remaining between them. Germline V gives CDR1 LNHDA, CDR2 SQIVND (reference sequence). The CDR3 loop spans 13 amino acids. The CDR3 bases are TGTGCCAGTAGATGGGGATACACCGGGGAGCTGTTTTTT. Translating it yields CASRWGYTGELFF.

The chain links TRBV7-8 to TRBJ2-1; D possibly corresponds to TRBD2 (6 bases). The V gene's germline CDR1 is SGHVS and CDR2 FQNEAQ. Trimming removed 1 base from V and 4 bases from J, with 14 bases in between. The CDR3 extends over 16 amino acids. DNA for the CDR3: TGTGCCAGCAGCTTAGTAAGGGGTGCGGGGTACAATGAGCAGTTCTTC. This gives the protein CASSLVRGAGYNEQFF.